Listed below are T cell receptor beta chains from one sample, sequenced in a study of blood T cell repertoires in COVID-19. Profiled with immunoSEQ multiplex PCR; TCRdb holds only in-frame clones, not every one. The sample includes 90,000 to 120,000 clones, roughly nine tenths seen only once; the top ten take about 32%. The sample consisted of peripheral blood. The source of these receptors is a woman older than 75 with acute or convalescent COVID-19. Both conserved end residues are part of each CDR3. D genes are given only for firm matches. Clone size, where shown, is once, few, many, or a class for clones that have expanded.

V,J,D,size,CDR3,DNA
TRBV4-1,TRBJ2-1,TRBD2,-,CASSHGRGLAGNEQFF,TGCGCCAGCAGCCACGGCCGAGGACTAGCGGGCAATGAGCAGTTCTTC
TRBV28,TRBJ2-3,TRBD2,once,CASSWGNRGGGLTDTQYF,TGTGCCAGCAGCTGGGGCAACCGGGGGGGAGGGCTTACAGATACGCAGTATTTT
TRBV27,TRBJ1-2,TRBD1,-,CASKTGGGGYTF,TGTGCCAGCAAGACAGGGGGCGGTGGCTACACCTTC
TRBV5-1,TRBJ1-2,TRBD1,-,CASTYSPGQQDYGYTF,TGCGCCAGCACCTACTCACCGGGACAGCAGGACTATGGCTACACCTTC
TRBV5-1,TRBJ2-3,-,-,CASSLLGAQDTQYF,TGCGCCAGCAGCTTGCTGGGGGCTCAGGATACGCAGTATTTT
TRBV5-1,TRBJ2-3,-,-,CASRGGGGDGTDTQYF,TGCGCCAGCAGGGGCGGAGGGGGCGACGGCACAGATACGCAGTATTTT
TRBV30,TRBJ2-2,TRBD1,-,CAWSVAGDRVTGELFF,TGTGCCTGGAGTGTAGCAGGGGACAGGGTCACCGGGGAGCTGTTTTTT
TRBV7-9,TRBJ2-1,-,-,CASSLRYGGPYNEQFF,TGTGCCAGCAGCTTACGATACGGGGGGCCATACAATGAGCAGTTCTTC
TRBV11-2,TRBJ2-5,-,-,CASSWGVVGQETQYF,TGTGCCAGCAGCTGGGGGGTCGTGGGGCAAGAGACCCAGTACTTC
TRBV28,TRBJ1-5,-,-,CASSGGFGNQPQHF,TGTGCCAGCAGTGGGGGGTTTGGCAATCAGCCCCAGCATTTT
TRBV6-5,TRBJ2-7,TRBD1,-,CASTWTGDSYEQYF,TGTGCCAGCACTTGGACAGGGGACTCCTACGAGCAGTACTTC
TRBV27,TRBJ1-6,-,few,CASSLQGQWNSPLHF,TGTGCCAGCAGTTTACAGGGCCAATGGAATTCACCCCTCCACTTT
TRBV27,TRBJ1-5,-,-,CASRPGGGGGQPQHF,TGTGCCAGCAGGCCGGGGGGGGGTGGCGGTCAGCCCCAGCATTTT
TRBV10-3,TRBJ2-3,TRBD1,-,CASGTGIGTDTQYF,TGTGCCAGCGGGACAGGGATCGGCACAGATACGCAGTATTTT
TRBV27,TRBJ1-5,TRBD1,-,CASSARQGPYQPQHF,TGTGCCAGCAGTGCGCGACAGGGGCCTTATCAGCCCCAGCATTTT
TRBV7-9,TRBJ1-4,-,-,CASSPSGTTNEKLFF,TGTGCCAGCAGCCCTTCCGGGACAACTAATGAAAAACTGTTTTTT
TRBV18,TRBJ2-1,TRBD1,-,CASSPQTQGFNEQFF,TGTGCCAGCTCACCACAAACACAGGGGTTCAATGAGCAGTTCTTC
TRBV7-2,TRBJ2-2,-,-,CASSLAEHTGELFF,TGTGCCAGCAGCTTAGCCGAGCACACCGGGGAGCTGTTTTTT
TRBV11-2,TRBJ2-3,TRBD2,-,CASSPWTSGGASDTQYF,TGTGCCAGCAGCCCGTGGACTAGCGGGGGGGCCTCAGATACGCAGTATTTT
TRBV27,TRBJ2-7,TRBD1,-,CASRRGQGSSYEQYF,TGTGCCAGCAGAAGAGGACAGGGGAGTTCCTACGAGCAGTACTTC
TRBV19,TRBJ1-2,-,once,CASSIAGYGYTF,TGTGCCAGTAGTATTGCCGGCTATGGCTACACCTTC
TRBV24-1,TRBJ2-3,TRBD2,-,CATSAAGRGSTDTQYF,TGTGCCACCAGTGCCGCCGGGCGGGGGAGCACAGATACGCAGTATTTT
TRBV28,TRBJ2-3,TRBD2,-,CASSLLAGSSTQYF,TGTGCCAGCAGTTTACTAGCGGGATCCTCTACGCAGTATTTT
TRBV30,TRBJ1-5,TRBD1,few,CAWSSDRDQPQHF,TGTGCCTGGAGTTCGGACAGGGATCAGCCCCAGCATTTT
TRBV7-8,TRBJ2-5,TRBD2,-,CASSSSLSGGAETQYF,TGTGCCAGCAGCTCTTCCTTGAGCGGGGGGGCTGAGACCCAGTACTTC
TRBV3-1/TRBV3-2,TRBJ2-5,TRBD1,-,CASSQGGTDFQETQYF,TGTGCCAGCAGCCAAGGGGGGACAGACTTTCAAGAGACCCAGTACTTC
TRBV6-5,TRBJ1-5,-,-,CASRRVSNQPQHF,TGTGCCAGCAGGCGAGTTAGCAATCAGCCCCAGCATTTT
TRBV10-2,TRBJ1-3,-,-,CASSDWTTGNTIYF,TGCGCCAGCAGTGACTGGACTACTGGAAACACCATATATTTT
TRBV5-1,TRBJ1-2,-,-,CASTSQGNYGYTF,TGCGCCAGTACCAGTCAGGGAAACTATGGCTACACCTTC
TRBV6-5,TRBJ1-1,TRBD1,-,CASTSTGEAFF,TGTGCCAGCACCTCGACAGGGGAAGCTTTCTTT
TRBV4-3,TRBJ1-5,-,-,CASSQDWGGNQPQHF,TGCGCCAGCAGCCAAGATTGGGGCGGAAATCAGCCCCAGCATTTT
TRBV10-3,TRBJ2-5,TRBD1,-,CAISGRDRGETQYF,TGTGCCATCAGTGGCCGGGACAGGGGAGAGACCCAGTACTTC
TRBV6-2/TRBV6-3,TRBJ2-2,-,-,CASSPQGGSNTGELFF,TGTGCCAGCAGCCCTCAGGGCGGTTCGAACACCGGGGAGCTGTTTTTT
TRBV4-1,TRBJ2-3,-,-,CASSQPVSTDTQYF,TGCGCCAGCAGCCAGCCGGTTAGCACAGATACGCAGTATTTT
TRBV6-5,TRBJ1-4,-,-,CASRAGAGLNEKLFF,TGTGCCAGCAGGGCGGGGGCAGGACTTAATGAAAAACTGTTTTTT
TRBV7-2,TRBJ2-5,TRBD1,-,CASSNRGSSEETQYF,TGTGCCAGCAGTAACAGGGGGAGCAGTGAAGAGACCCAGTACTTC
TRBV19,TRBJ2-5,-,-,CASSPGIMRMGTRETQYF,TGTGCCAGTAGTCCCGGGATTATGAGGATGGGGACAAGAGAGACCCAGTACTTC
TRBV5-1,TRBJ2-3,TRBD2,-,CASSLGSGASTDTQYF,TGCGCCAGCAGCTTGGGGAGCGGGGCTAGCACAGATACGCAGTATTTT
TRBV30,TRBJ2-1,TRBD2,-,CAWSASGVGYEQFF,TGTGCCTGGAGTGCTAGCGGTGTGGGCTATGAGCAGTTCTTC
TRBV7-2,TRBJ1-5,-,-,CASDDRMSNQPQHF,TGTGCCAGCGACGACAGGATGAGCAATCAGCCCCAGCATTTT
TRBV7-2,TRBJ1-6,TRBD1,-,CASSPRTGDNSPLHF,TGTGCCAGCAGCCCCCGGACAGGGGATAATTCACCCCTCCACTTT
TRBV27,TRBJ1-2,-,once,CASSSPSTGGSGGGYTF,TGTGCCAGCAGTTCCCCCAGTACGGGGGGCTCGGGAGGTGGCTACACCTTC
TRBV6-2/TRBV6-3,TRBJ1-1,-,-,CASSYSNYRIEAFF,TGTGCCAGCAGTTACTCGAACTACCGAATTGAAGCTTTCTTT
TRBV18,TRBJ1-2,TRBD1,-,CASSPLARGTGGYTF,TGTGCCAGCTCACCCCTCGCCAGGGGGACAGGTGGCTACACCTTC
TRBV2,TRBJ1-2,TRBD1,once,CASSEYRGGTNYGYTF,TGTGCCAGCAGTGAGTACAGGGGCGGAACTAACTATGGCTACACCTTC
TRBV20-1,TRBJ1-2,-,few,CSAGLGYGYTF,TGCAGTGCAGGACTAGGGTATGGCTACACCTTC
TRBV21-1,TRBJ2-4,-,few,CASATKMTSGVAKNIQYF,TGTGCCAGTGCTACTAAAATGACTAGCGGGGTAGCCAAAAACATTCAGTACTTC
TRBV28,TRBJ1-1,TRBD1,-,CASEPGQGIEAFF,TGTGCCAGCGAACCGGGACAGGGGATTGAAGCTTTCTTT
TRBV19,TRBJ2-2,-,-,CASSILYRAAGELFF,TGTGCCAGTAGTATCTTATACAGGGCTGCCGGGGAGCTGTTTTTT
TRBV5-1,TRBJ2-5,TRBD1,once,CASSSTGQGAGTQYF,TGCGCCAGCAGCTCAACGGGACAGGGGGCCGGGACCCAGTACTTC